This TCR beta chain was identified in a study of cytomegalovirus exposure and HLA in healthy donors. Study results and caveats: Donors were assumed by presence/absence analyses to have roughly uniform sequencing depth. Common viral pathogens (according to a later analysis) appeared linked to several of the most significant clusters.

This clone has just one count. Its antigen is as yet unknown. Germline values: CDR1 MDHEN, CDR2 SYDVKM. This CDR3 is 18 amino acids long. V gave up 8 bases and J gave up 2 bases; unmatched junction bases: 18. PCR involved 60 Vbeta and 13 Jbeta primers. Profiling relied on immunoSEQ multiplex PCR, and the TCRdb table lists in-frame clones only, not all of them. Of roughly 130,000 clones listed, about three fifths are singletons. In nominal health when sampled, donors likely had unrecorded immune exposures nonetheless. The receptor was derived from a male donor in good health and CMV-seronegative. The chain recombines TRBV28 with TRBJ2-7; 10 nucleotides line up with TRBD1. Sample: PBMCs. This CDR3 reads CASEGPPGQGSIAYEQYF. DNA for the CDR3: TGTGCCAGCGAAGGCCCACCGGGACAGGGGTCTATTGCCTACGAGCAGTACTTC.